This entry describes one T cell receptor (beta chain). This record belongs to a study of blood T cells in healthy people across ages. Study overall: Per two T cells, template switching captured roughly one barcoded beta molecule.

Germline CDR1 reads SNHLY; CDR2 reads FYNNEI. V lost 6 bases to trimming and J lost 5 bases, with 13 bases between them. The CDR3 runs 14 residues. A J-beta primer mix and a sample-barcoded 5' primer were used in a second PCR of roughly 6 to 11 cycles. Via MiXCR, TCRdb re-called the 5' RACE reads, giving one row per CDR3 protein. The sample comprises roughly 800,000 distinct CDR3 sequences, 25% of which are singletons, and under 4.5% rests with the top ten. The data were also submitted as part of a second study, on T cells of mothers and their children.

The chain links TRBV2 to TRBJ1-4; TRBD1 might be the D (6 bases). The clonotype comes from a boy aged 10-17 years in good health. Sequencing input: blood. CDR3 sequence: CASSLGQKNEKLFF. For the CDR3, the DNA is TGTGCCAGCAGCCTCGGACAGAAAAATGAAAAACTGTTTTTT.